This T cell receptor (beta chain) derives from a study of T cell changes during pregnancy in multiple sclerosis. Data came from immunoSEQ multiplex PCR; TCRdb stores just in-frame clones and leaves some out. The data show about 73,000 clones, about nine tenths seen once. The ends were cut back, 7 bases at V and 0 bases at J, with 13 bases in the middle. Germline V lookup: CDR1 SNHLY, CDR2 FYNNEI. This CDR3 is 14 amino acids long. The sequence derives from a female donor in good health, enrolled as a control in a pregnancy study. The sample here was peripheral blood, taken after pregnancy. The chain links TRBV2 to TRBJ2-7; TRBD1 is a possible D gene (6 bases). CDR3 loop: CASITDRTSYEQYF. The CDR3 bases are TGTGCCAGCATAACGGACAGAACCTCCTACGAGCAGTACTTC. The full variable domain, its missing parts supplied by reference TRBV2 and TRBJ2-7, is EPEVTQTPSHQVTQMGQEVILRCVPISNHLYFYWYRQILGQKVEFLVSFYNNEISEKSEIFDDQFSVERPDGSNFTLKIRSTKLEDSAMYFCASITDRTSYEQYFGPGTRLTVT.